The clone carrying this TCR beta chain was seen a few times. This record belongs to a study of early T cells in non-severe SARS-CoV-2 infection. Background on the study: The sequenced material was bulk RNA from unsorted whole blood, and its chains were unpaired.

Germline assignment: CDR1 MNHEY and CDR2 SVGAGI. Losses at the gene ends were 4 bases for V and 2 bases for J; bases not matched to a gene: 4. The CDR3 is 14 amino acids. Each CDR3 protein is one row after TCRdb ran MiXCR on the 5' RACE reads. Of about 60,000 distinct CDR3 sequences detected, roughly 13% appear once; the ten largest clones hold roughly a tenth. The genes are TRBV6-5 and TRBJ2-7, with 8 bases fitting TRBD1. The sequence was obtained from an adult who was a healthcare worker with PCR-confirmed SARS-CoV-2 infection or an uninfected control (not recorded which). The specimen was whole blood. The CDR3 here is CASSSGGQAYEQYF. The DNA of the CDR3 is TGTGCCAGCAGTTCTGGGGGACAGGCCTACGAGCAGTACTTC.